One and the same sample provided the 29 T cell receptor beta chains below, sequenced in a study of Graves' ophthalmopathy and Graves' hyperthyroidism. The authors amplified TCR beta CDR3 regions from RNA transcripts. HTBI-primed RT-PCR formed the first round, and a multiplex PCR formed the second. TCRdb re-called the multiplex PCR reads with MiXCR, one entry per CDR3 protein. Of roughly 170,000 distinct CDR3 sequences listed, around two fifths are singletons. The source material was peripheral blood. The receptors stem from a young man with Graves' ophthalmopathy.

The J gene is TRBJ1-6, the V gene TRBV15; D gene uncertain. The V end was cut by 1 base, the J end by 0 bases, with 7 bases between. The CDR3 sequence is 16 residues long. Germline lookup yields CDR1 LNHNV and CDR2 YYDKDF (reference sequence). CDR3 nucleotides: TGTGCCACCAGCAGAGTTGGAAGCTCCTATAATTCACCCCTCCACTTT. Encoded protein: CATSRVGSSYNSPLHF.

This clonotype was detected many times. J is TRBJ2-5 and V is TRBV11-3, with TRBD2 identical over 7 bases. The J call may be in error: the DNA end matches TRBJ2-4 better. The CDR3 contains 15 residues. CDR1 SGHNT and CDR2 YENEEA come from the germline V gene. This CDR3 is CASSLNVGGGNIQYF. The DNA for the CDR3 is TGTGCCAGCAGCCTTAACGTTGGGGGGGGAAACATTCAGTACTTC.

Ten or more counts support this clonotype. The chain uses TRBV27 and TRBJ2-7, with 11 positions matching TRBD2. The junction had 10 bases not matched to a gene; V was cut back by 5 bases and J by 4 bases. The CDR3 is 16 residues long. Germline V gives CDR1 MNHEY, CDR2 SMNVEV (reference sequence). The CDR3 is CASSPTALAGGYEQYF. DNA for the CDR3: TGTGCCAGCAGTCCGACGGCATTAGCGGGAGGGTACGAGCAGTACTTC.

This clonotype was found many times. This chain joins TRBV28 and TRBJ1-2; 8 bases map to TRBD1. V shed 6 bases and J 5 bases; nucleotides not matched to a gene: 5. This CDR3 has 13 amino acids. From germline, CDR1 is MDHEN and CDR2 SYDVKM. CDR3 protein: CASRSGQEYGYTF. CDR3 bases: TGTGCCAGCAGATCGGGACAGGAGTATGGCTACACCTTC.

The V call is TRBV6-2 or TRBV6-3, the J call TRBJ1-1; 9 bases match TRBD1. The germline V gene has CDR1 MNHEY and CDR2 SVGEGT. V dropped 2 bases and J dropped 3; count of bases not matched to a gene: 13. This CDR3 spans 18 amino acids. CDR3 sequence: CASSYTMGQGPPYTEAFF. The CDR3 coding sequence is TGTGCCAGCAGTTACACCATGGGACAGGGCCCACCTTACACTGAAGCTTTCTTT.

This clonotype was observed at least ten times. As DNA, the CDR3 is TGTGCCAGCAGTGGGGGTTTCCTCAGCTCCTACGAGCAGTACTTC. It codes for CASSGGFLSSYEQYF. This chain connects TRBV28 to TRBJ2-7; D possibly matches TRBD1 or TRBD2 (5 bases each). The V and J ends lost 5 bases and 0 bases respectively, with 14 bases between them. This CDR3 comprises 15 residues. CDR1 is MDHEN and CDR2 is SYDVKM in the germline V gene.

CDR3 DNA: TGTGCCAGCAGCTTAGCGCCTAGCGGGAGGGAGACCCAGTACTTC. It translates to CASSLAPSGRETQYF. This sequence joins TRBV7-2 and TRBJ2-7; 11 bases line up with TRBD2. The DNA end favors TRBJ2-5, so the J call may be wrong. This CDR3 spans 15 amino acids. The germline gives CDR1 SGHTA, CDR2 FQGNSA.

This clonotype was counted many times. The DNA is left out, because the CDR3 cannot be placed on it with certainty; the CDR3 is given as TCRdb lists it. The rearrangement joins TRBV6-2 or TRBV6-3 to TRBJ1-1; the D segment call TRBD1 is taken from the table without a DNA check. The V gene's germline CDR1 is MNHEY and CDR2 SVGEGT. The CDR3 comprises 13 residues, both ends counted. The CDR3 protein is CASALNWGQGTFF.

The rearrangement links TRBV6-2 or TRBV6-3 to TRBJ1-1, with TRBD1 matching over 8 bases. V gave up 2 bases and J gave up 5 bases; unmatched junction bases: 10. The CDR3 totals 16 residues. Germline V gene sequence: CDR1 MNHEY, CDR2 SVGEGT. The CDR3 sequence: CASSYTPRQGYTEAFF. The CDR3 bases are TGTGCCAGCAGTTACACGCCCCGACAGGGGTATACTGAAGCTTTCTTT.

This clonotype was seen ten or more times. The CDR3 protein is CAWSGGTGVSYTF. For the CDR3, the DNA is TGTGCCTGGAGTGGGGGGACAGGGGTGAGCTACACCTTC. The V and J genes are TRBV30 and TRBJ1-2, with TRBD1 matching 10 bases. Germline values: CDR1 GTSNPN, CDR2 SVGIG (reference sequence). The CDR3 covers 13 residues. V shed 1 base and J 9 bases; nucleotides not matched to a gene: 5.

This clonotype was seen repeatedly, ten times or more. V gene TRBV24-1 combines with J gene TRBJ1-5; D is perhaps TRBD1 (6 bases). The CDR3 has 15 amino acids. Trimming cost V 9 bases and J 1 base, with 15 bases left between them. Germline CDR1 is KGHDR and CDR2 is SFDVKD. CDR3 bases: TGTGCCACCGGTCCCTCAGGGGCGAGCAATCAGCCCCAGCATTTT. This gives the protein CATGPSGASNQPQHF.

The V and J genes are TRBV6-2 or TRBV6-3 and TRBJ2-7, with D possibly matching TRBD1 (6 bases). The germline V and J ends were trimmed by 5 bases and 6 bases, with 20 bases remaining between them. Germline loops: CDR1 MNHEY, CDR2 SVGEGT. The CDR3 length is 15 residues. CDR3 bases: TGTGCCAGCAGTACGGCCAGGGGACACCTCACCGAGCAGTACTTC. Translation gives CASSTARGHLTEQYF.

This clonotype was found many times. The rearrangement links TRBV7-2 to TRBJ1-1; D unresolved. The CDR3 is 13 residues long. Per the germline V gene, CDR1 is SGHTA and CDR2 is FQGNSA. The V end lost 5 bases, the J end lost 3 bases, and 10 bases lay between the germline ends. CDR3 sequence (DNA): TGTGCCAGCAGCCAAACTCGATACACTGAAGCTTTCTTT. Amino acid sequence: CASSQTRYTEAFF.

This clonotype appeared a single time. The rearrangement uses TRBV7-2 and TRBJ2-7; D gene unclear. This CDR3 region has 13 residues. Trimming took 5 bases from V and 1 from J, leaving 9 bases between them. The V gene's germline CDR1 is SGHTA and CDR2 FQGNSA. CDR3 nucleotide sequence: TGTGCCAGCAGCCGCGTCCAGTCCTACGAGCAGTACTTC. It specifies CASSRVQSYEQYF.

This clonotype was counted between two and nine times. The chain has TRBV6-1 and TRBJ2-7; a weak D match, TRBD1 (6 bases). The germline V and J ends were trimmed by 5 bases and 7 bases, with 24 bases remaining between them. The CDR3 loop spans 16 amino acids. Looked up from germline, CDR1 is MNHNS and CDR2 is SASEGT. The DNA for the CDR3 is TGTGCCAGCAGTCCCCGTGGACAGACAACTGCGCGGGAGCAGTACTTC. Translation gives CASSPRGQTTAREQYF.

This chain uses TRBV6-2 or TRBV6-3 with TRBJ1-1; the D is unclear. CDR1 and CDR2 (germline): MNHEY, SVGEGT. The CDR3 runs to 13 residues. The V gene lost 0 bases and the J gene lost 6 bases, with 8 bases spanning the gap. In nucleotides, the CDR3 is TGTGCCAGCAGTTACTCGAGTTCCGCTGAAGCTTTCTTT. Translation gives CASSYSSSAEAFF.

This clonotype was detected many times. This chain uses TRBV6-5 with TRBJ2-6, with no clear D. CDR3 size: 15 residues. The V gene's germline CDR1 is MNHEY and CDR2 SVGAGI. The ends were cut back, 4 bases at V and 0 bases at J, with 7 bases in the middle. CDR3: CASSWADSGANVLTF. For the CDR3, the DNA is TGTGCCAGCAGTTGGGCCGACTCTGGGGCCAACGTCCTGACTTTC.

At least ten counts were recorded for this clonotype. The V gene is TRBV20-1, the J gene TRBJ2-7, with a weak D call TRBD1 (6 bases). V lost 6 bases and J lost 2, with 14 bases in between. The CDR3 sequence is 13 residues long. Germline values: CDR1 DFQATT, CDR2 SNEGSKA (reference sequence). The CDR3: CSAGIGGTYEQYF. In DNA, the CDR3 is TGCAGTGCCGGGATTGGGGGCACCTACGAGCAGTACTTC.

In its sample, this clonotype was seen many times. The gene calls are TRBV30 and TRBJ1-2; possible D gene TRBD1, 5 bases. Germline loops: CDR1 GTSNPN, CDR2 SVGIG (reference sequence). The germline V and J ends were trimmed by 5 bases and 1 base, with 14 bases remaining between them. CDR3 size: 14 residues. The CDR3 DNA reads TGTGCCTGGCACTTCCTAGACAGTAACTATGGCTACACCTTC. This sequence encodes CAWHFLDSNYGYTF.

In its sample, this clonotype was seen many times. The chain combines TRBV6-1 with TRBJ2-7; 7 bases match TRBD2. The junction had 7 bases not matched to a gene; V was cut back by 6 bases and J by 5 bases. Germline CDR1 and CDR2: MNHNS and SASEGT. This CDR3 region has 13 residues. CDR3 DNA sequence: TGTGCCAGCAGGGAAACTAGCGTCAACGAGCAGTACTTC. Amino acid sequence: CASRETSVNEQYF.

There are many counts of this clonotype. The V gene is TRBV27, the J gene TRBJ1-1; 8 bases align to TRBD1. This CDR3 region has 14 residues. With V trimmed by 6 bases and J by 4 bases, 7 bases remained unmatched. Germline assignment: CDR1 MNHEY and CDR2 SMNVEV (reference sequence). CDR3 amino acids: CASRRQGTSTEAFF. The CDR3 region has the DNA TGTGCCAGCAGAAGACAGGGGACGAGCACTGAAGCTTTCTTT.

In its sample, this clonotype was seen many times. V gene TRBV7-9 combines with J gene TRBJ1-1, with D tentatively TRBD1 (5 bases). This CDR3 region has 12 residues. The V end lost 5 bases, the J end lost 3 bases, and 7 bases lay between the germline ends. CDR1 is SEHNR and CDR2 is FQNEAQ in the germline V gene (reference sequence). The CDR3 DNA is TGTGCCAGCAGCATGGGGGACACTGAAGCTTTCTTT. It encodes CASSMGDTEAFF.

At least ten counts were recorded for this clonotype. The CDR3, as DNA: TGTGCCAGCAGCCCTTACACTAGCCCCAGCGAGCAGTACTTC. It yields the protein CASSPYTSPSEQYF. The V call is TRBV27, the J call TRBJ2-7; D is possibly TRBD2 (6 bases). In germline, CDR1 is MNHEY, CDR2 SMNVEV (reference sequence). Trimming removed 6 bases from V and 6 bases from J, with 18 bases in between. The CDR3 runs 14 residues.

The chain has TRBV28 and TRBJ1-6, with 11 nucleotides matching TRBD1. Per germline, CDR1 MDHEN and CDR2 SYDVKM. V was clipped by 6 bases and J by 9 bases; unmatched bases: 1. The CDR3 is 13 amino acids. For the CDR3, the DNA is TGTGCCAGCAGGGGGACAGGGGGTTCACCCCTCCACTTT. It encodes CASRGTGGSPLHF. The whole variable domain, remainder taken from reference TRBV28 and TRBJ1-6, is DVKVTQSSRYLVKRTGEKVFLECVQDMDHENMFWYRQDPGLGLRLIYFSYDVKMKEKGDIPEGYSVSREKKERFSLILESASTNQTSMYLCASRGTGGSPLHFGNGTRLTVT.

This clonotype was counted only a few times. V is TRBV6-2 or TRBV6-3 and J is TRBJ1-2; 12 nucleotides agree with TRBD1. CDR3 size: 14 residues. With 0 bases clipped from V and 8 bases from J, the junction kept 1 base outside the gene matches. Germline V gene lookup returns CDR1 MNHEY and CDR2 SVGEGT. The CDR3 reads CASSYSGTGGGYTF. In DNA form, the CDR3 reads TGTGCCAGCAGTTACTCCGGGACAGGGGGCGGCTACACCTTC.

This clonotype was recorded at least ten times. The rearrangement links TRBV24-1 to TRBJ2-7; D not certain. Trimming shortened V by 7 bases and J by 3 bases, and 18 bases separated the two germline ends. There are 15 residues in the CDR3. Per germline, CDR1 KGHDR and CDR2 SFDVKD. The CDR3 nucleotides read TGTGCCACCAGCGCCGGGCCAAAAGACGGCTACGAGCAGTACTTC. Protein: CATSAGPKDGYEQYF.

The chain recombines TRBV29-1 with TRBJ1-2; D uncertain. Trimming cost V 3 bases and J 6 bases, with 8 bases left between them. Germline CDR1 is SQVTM and CDR2 is ANQGSEA. The CDR3 runs to 11 residues. The CDR3 sequence: CSVERVDGYTF. CDR3 coding DNA: TGCAGCGTTGAGAGGGTTGATGGCTACACCTTC. Combining the CDR3 with reference TRBV29-1 and TRBJ1-2 gives the whole variable domain SAVISQKPSRDICQRGTSLTIQCQVDSQVTMMFWYRQQPGQSLTLIATANQGSEATYESGFVIDKFPISRPNLTFSTLTVSNMSPEDSSIYLCSVERVDGYTFGSGTRLTVV.

CDR3: CASSRAGTGTYEQYF. The CDR3 region has the DNA TGTGCCAGCAGCCGAGCCGGGACAGGGACCTACGAGCAGTACTTC. The chain recombines TRBV12-3 or TRBV12-4 with TRBJ2-7, with 9 positions matching TRBD1. The V segment lost 6 bases and the J segment 2 bases; nucleotides outside the gene matches: 8. This CDR3 contains 15 residues.

The genes are TRBV7-2 and TRBJ2-5, with TRBD1 matching 9 bases. V was pared by 1 base and J by 5 bases, with 5 bases of the junction left unmatched. The CDR3 extends over 15 amino acids. Germline CDR1 is SGHTA and CDR2 is FQGNSA. The DNA of the CDR3 is TGTGCCAGCAGCTTAGAGGGACAGGGACGGGAGACCCAGTACTTC. It is translated as CASSLEGQGRETQYF.